This is a list of T cell receptor beta chains from one sample in a study of response to subunit inactivated influenza vaccine. TCRdb called the RT-PCR reads again in MiXCR, with one record for every CDR3 protein. The table lists hundreds of thousands of distinct CDR3 sequences, approximately 14% of them singletons, with around 10% in the top ten. Specimen: PBMCs from blood, collected 11 to 12 days after vaccination. The source is a man aged 50-59 years who received an inactivated influenza vaccine. The CDR3 runs from the conserved cysteine through the conserved F or W.

CDR3 length	V gene	J gene	CDR3 protein
15	TRBV12-3/TRBV12-4	TRBJ2-7	CASSWGDGTRYEQYF
18	TRBV18	TRBJ2-1	CASSPKGGGASSYNEQFF
18	TRBV20-1	TRBJ2-1	CSARPKLAGGPLGNEQFF
17	TRBV27	TRBJ2-2	CASSLWQSRGNTGELFF
13	TRBV7-8	TRBJ2-3	CASSPGPPYTQYF
15	TRBV6-1	TRBJ1-1	CATIEGVGVNTEAFF
17	TRBV11-2	TRBJ2-3	CASSLELAGESLNTQYF
15	TRBV19	TRBJ1-5	CPSSTLGRADQPQHF
12	TRBV3-1	TRBJ1-1	CASRHGQSEAFF
14	TRBV7-9	TRBJ2-1	CASSRYESYNEQFF
15	TRBV2	TRBJ2-5	CASSEEASGQETQYF
12	TRBV12-3/TRBV12-4	TRBJ2-1	CASSSQPNEQFF
13	TRBV7-9	TRBJ2-5	CASSLALGETQYF
13	TRBV12-3/TRBV12-4	TRBJ2-3	CASRVPGTDTQYF
19	TRBV11-2	TRBJ2-7	CASSPQRYSGGSSSYEQYF
15	TRBV4-3	TRBJ2-5	CASSQDVGIGETQYF
14	TRBV20-1	TRBJ2-7	CSASPGGSSYEQYF
14	TRBV24-1	TRBJ2-2	CATGDRGNTGELFF
16	TRBV5-1	TRBJ2-1	CASSLTPGQGMGEQFF
14	TRBV7-9	TRBJ2-5	CASTLSAASETQYF
15	TRBV3-1	TRBJ2-1	CASSQVTREGNEQFF
13	TRBV7-2	TRBJ2-3	CASSSGLLGTQYF
15	TRBV20-1	TRBJ2-5	CSASGLGGQEETQYF
15	TRBV10-3	TRBJ2-5	CAISDSGVNQETQYF
15	TRBV12-3/TRBV12-4	TRBJ1-1	CASSLGEGGNTEAFF
13	TRBV6-2/TRBV6-3	TRBJ2-7	CASSYRGVYEQYF
11	TRBV6-2/TRBV6-3	TRBJ2-3	CATSGGDTQYF
16	TRBV28	TRBJ1-3	CASSSLDTFSGNTIYF